This entry lists 25 T cell receptor beta chains sequenced from one sample in a study of T cell repertoires in ileal Crohn's disease. Sequencing used immunoSEQ multiplex PCR; TCRdb keeps in-frame clones, though not all of them. The sample contains fewer than 2,500 clones, about nine tenths of which appear only once. The sequencing sample was made of ileal tissue. All receptors come from an adult with Crohn's disease.

This chain links TRBV7-3 with TRBJ2-3; 8 nucleotides agree with TRBD2. V was pared by 0 bases and J by 6 bases, with 5 bases of the junction left unmatched. Looked up from germline, CDR1 is SGHTA and CDR2 is FQGTGA. The CDR3 runs 15 residues. The CDR3 region has the DNA TGTGCCAGCAGCTTAACGGGACTAGGGTCTGATACGCAGTATTTT. It codes for CASSLTGLGSDTQYF.

The chain links TRBV4-1 to TRBJ2-5, with 13 nucleotides matching TRBD2. Germline V gives CDR1 MGHRA, CDR2 YSYEKL. The CDR3 loop spans 16 amino acids. The J segment lost 5 bases and the V segment lost 0 bases, leaving 3 bases of the junction unmatched. The CDR3 protein is CASSQDGTSGAETQYF. CDR3 DNA sequence: TGCGCCAGCAGCCAAGATGGGACTAGCGGGGCGGAGACCCAGTACTTC.

The chain uses TRBV21-1 and TRBJ1-6; TRBD1, the table's D call, lacks a check against the DNA. TRBV21-1 is recorded as a pseudogene. The CDR3 covers 16 residues. DNA of the CDR3: TGTGCCAGCAGCAACAGGGGGAGCTCCTATAATTCACCCCTCCACTTT. Its protein is CASSNRGSSYNSPLHF.

J is TRBJ1-1 and V is TRBV5-4, with 8 nucleotides matching TRBD1. The germline CDR1 and CDR2 sequences are SGHNT and YYREEE (reference sequence). The CDR3 spans 16 residues. Trimming at V came to 4 bases and at J to 5 bases, leaving 13 bases not matched to a gene. The CDR3 sequence is CASSPKQGARTTEAFF. DNA for the CDR3: TGTGCCAGCAGCCCGAAGCAGGGGGCGAGGACTACTGAAGCTTTCTTT.

The chain combines TRBV7-6 with TRBJ2-5, with TRBD2 identical over 7 bases. From germline, CDR1 is SGHVS and CDR2 FNYEAQ. V lost 5 bases to trimming and J lost 5 bases; unmatched junction nucleotides: 11. The length of the CDR3 is 15 residues. The CDR3 DNA reads as TGTGCCAGCAGCCCCCCCCAGTGGGGAGGGGAGACCCAGTACTTC. Amino acids: CASSPPQWGGETQYF.

This clone showed up just once. J is TRBJ1-2 and V is TRBV6-5; TRBD1 is a possible D gene (5 bases). This CDR3 contains 13 residues. From germline, CDR1 is MNHEY and CDR2 SVGAGI. V was clipped by 5 bases and J by 6 bases, with 13 bases between them. CDR3 sequence reads: CASSQGGAHGYTF. CDR3 in DNA: TGTGCCAGCAGTCAGGGAGGGGCCCATGGCTACACCTTC.

J is TRBJ2-3 and V is TRBV9; 13 nucleotides match TRBD2. The CDR3 runs to 15 residues. J lost 9 bases, V lost 5 bases, and 9 bases had no gene match. CDR1 SGDLS and CDR2 YYNGEE come from the germline V gene. The CDR3 DNA reads TGTGCCAGCAGTGTTACTAGCGGGGGGGGAGGCACGCAGTATTTT. Its protein is CASSVTSGGGGTQYF.

The rearrangement uses TRBV6-1 and TRBJ2-3; 10 positions match TRBD2. V shed 4 bases, J shed 2 bases, and the junction held 9 bases outside the gene matches. This CDR3 region has 17 residues. The V gene's germline CDR1 is MNHNS and CDR2 SASEGT. Here the CDR3 reads CASSASIAGGTTDTQYF. The CDR3 DNA reads as TGTGCCAGCAGTGCCAGCATAGCGGGGGGAACCACAGATACGCAGTATTTT.

J is TRBJ1-4 and V is TRBV6-1; D not certain. The V gene's germline CDR1 is MNHNS and CDR2 SASEGT. The V end was cut by 6 bases, the J end by 0 bases, with 8 bases between. This CDR3 contains 14 residues. CDR3 nucleotide sequence: TGTGCCAGCAGGTGGAGTGCAACTAATGAAAAACTGTTTTTT. It translates to CASRWSATNEKLFF.

V is TRBV27 and J is TRBJ1-1, with TRBD1 matching over 8 bases. Germline CDR1 and CDR2: MNHEY and SMNVEV (reference sequence). Trimming at V came to 3 bases and at J to 0 bases, leaving 0 bases not matched to a gene. The length of the CDR3 is 14 residues. For the CDR3, the DNA is TGTGCCAGCAGTTTGGGACAGGTGAACACTGAAGCTTTCTTT. Encoded protein: CASSLGQVNTEAFF.

The chain recombines TRBV7-2 with TRBJ2-3; 11 bases align to TRBD2. This CDR3 has 14 amino acids. Trimming at V came to 2 bases and at J to 5 bases, leaving 0 bases not matched to a gene. The germline V gene encodes CDR1 SGHTA and CDR2 FQGNSA. The CDR3 bases are TGTGCCAGCAGCTTAACTAGCGGGGGAGATACGCAGTATTTT. It yields the protein CASSLTSGGDTQYF. The variable domain in full, with the rest retrieved from reference TRBV7-2 and TRBJ2-3, is GAGVSQSPSNKVTEKGKDVELRCDPISGHTALYWYRQSLGQGLEFLIYFQGNSAPDKSGLPSDRFSAERTGGSVSTLTIQRTQQEDSAVYLCASSLTSGGDTQYFGPGTRLTVL.

In DNA, the CDR3 is TGCGCCAGCAGCCAACCTGGGACAGTTTACTATGGCTACACCTTC. Protein product: CASSQPGTVYYGYTF. The gene calls are TRBV4-1 and TRBJ1-2, with 7 bases fitting TRBD1. Germline V gene data show CDR1 as MGHRA and CDR2 as YSYEKL. The CDR3 has 15 residues. J was trimmed by 3 bases and V by 2 bases; bases with no gene match: 6.

The rearrangement uses TRBV19 and TRBJ1-1; D not certain. The CDR3 spans 13 residues. CDR1 is LNHDA, CDR2 SQIVND, per germline (reference sequence). Trimming shortened V by 5 bases and J by 1 base, and 8 bases separated the two germline ends. The CDR3: CASSGQSNTEAFF. The CDR3, as DNA: TGTGCCAGTAGTGGCCAGTCGAACACTGAAGCTTTCTTT.

Notes on this clone: One junction end disagrees with the germline gene, perhaps due to a read error. V and J are TRBV6-5 and TRBJ1-2; D is uncertain. CDR1 and CDR2 from the germline V gene are MNHEY and SVGAGI. The CDR3 has 12 residues. This CDR3 reads CASSYSGYRYTF. The CDR3 nucleotides are TGTGCCAGCAGTTACTCGGGCTATCGCTACACCTTC.

This chain joins TRBV14 and TRBJ1-2; TRBD1 is a possible D gene (5 bases). The length of the CDR3 is 15 residues. V shed 1 base and J shed 9 bases, with 18 bases lying between them. Germline V gene data show CDR1 as SGHDN and CDR2 as FVKESK. DNA for the CDR3: TGTGCCAGCAGCCAAGGGAGCTCTCAGGGTGAGAGCTACACCTTC. It codes for CASSQGSSQGESYTF.

This clone was found once. This chain uses TRBV4-1 with TRBJ2-3, with 10 bases identical to TRBD2. There are 19 residues in the CDR3. V gave up 0 bases and J gave up 5 bases; unmatched junction bases: 14. Germline V gene data show CDR1 as MGHRA and CDR2 as YSYEKL. CDR3 nucleotide sequence: TGCGCCAGCAGCCAAGAGTCCCCAGCAGCGGGGGGGGCCGGAGATACGCAGTATTTT. It encodes CASSQESPAAGGAGDTQYF.

This chain uses TRBV7-3 with TRBJ2-3; a weak D match, TRBD2 (6 bases). The CDR3 length is 14 residues. The V end lost 4 bases, the J end lost 0 bases, and 8 bases lay between the germline ends. Looked up from germline, CDR1 is SGHTA and CDR2 is FQGTGA. The CDR3 coding sequence is TGTGCCAGCAGCTCTGCGGGGAGCACAGATACGCAGTATTTT. It yields the protein CASSSAGSTDTQYF.

The rearrangement links TRBV14 to TRBJ2-3; TRBD2 is a possible D gene (5 bases). The CDR3 length is 12 residues. Germline V lookup: CDR1 SGHDN, CDR2 FVKESK. V was clipped by 3 bases and J by 7 bases, with 8 bases between them. CDR3 sequence (DNA): TGTGCCAGCAGCCAGACGGGGAATACGCAGTATTTT. Its protein is CASSQTGNTQYF.

The chain couples TRBV4-3 to TRBJ2-2; 9 bases are shared with TRBD2. CDR1 is LGHNA and CDR2 is YSLEER in the germline V gene. The V gene end was trimmed by 1 base and the J gene end by 0 bases; junction bases not matched to a gene: 6. The CDR3 covers 18 residues. The CDR3 nucleotides are TGCGCCAGCAGCCAAGCACTGGCGGGGGGGACGAACACCGGGGAGCTGTTTTTT. Its protein product is CASSQALAGGTNTGELFF.

The V gene is TRBV14, the J gene TRBJ1-2; no firm D call. Germline CDR1 SGHDN, CDR2 FVKESK. CDR3 length equals 16 residues. Trimming took 0 bases from V and 4 from J, leaving 15 bases between them. The CDR3 DNA is TGTGCCAGCAGCCAAGATAGCGTAGGACGGCCCTATGGCTACACCTTC. Translated: CASSQDSVGRPYGYTF.

The CDR3 DNA reads TGTGCCAGCAGTGAAGGCGGGACGAGCTACACCTTC. Its translation is CASSEGGTSYTF. The chain links TRBV6-1 to TRBJ1-2; weak D call: TRBD1 (5 bases). From germline, CDR1 is MNHNS and CDR2 SASEGT. Trimming pared 1 base from V and 9 bases from J, leaving 9 bases between. The CDR3 has 12 residues.

The rearrangement joins TRBV9 to TRBJ2-2; D unresolved. The V and J ends lost 3 bases and 3 bases respectively, with 3 bases between them. CDR3 length equals 12 residues. Per germline, CDR1 SGDLS and CDR2 YYNGEE. Here the CDR3 DNA reads TGTGCCAGCAGCGGGCACACCGGGGAGCTGTTTTTT. Protein sequence: CASSGHTGELFF.

V is TRBV7-8 and J is TRBJ2-6; 8 bases are shared with TRBD1. From germline, CDR1 is SGHVS and CDR2 FQNEAQ. The ends lost 4 bases at V and 0 bases at J; junction bases unmatched: 14. This CDR3 is built from 20 residues. CDR3 amino acids: CASSYRTGSFPSSGANVLTF. The CDR3 coding sequence is TGTGCCAGCAGCTACCGGACAGGGTCCTTCCCTAGCTCTGGGGCCAACGTCCTGACTTTC. Full variable domain (outside the CDR3, taken from reference TRBV7-8 and TRBJ2-6): GAGVSQSPRYKVAKRGQDVALRCDPISGHVSLFWYQQALGQGPEFLTYFQNEAQLDKSGLPSDRFFAERPEGSVSTLKIQRTQQEDSAVYLCASSYRTGSFPSSGANVLTFGAGSRLTVL.

This chain uses TRBV28 with TRBJ2-2; 11 nucleotides match TRBD1. V gave up 9 bases and J gave up 3 bases; unmatched junction bases: 6. The CDR3 spans 15 residues. The germline V gene encodes CDR1 MDHEN and CDR2 SYDVKM. The CDR3 nucleotides are TGTGCCAGTTCGGACAGGGGGCGTGACACCGGGGAGCTGTTTTTT. Translated, it gives CASSDRGRDTGELFF.

The chain joins TRBV2 to TRBJ1-3, with D perhaps TRBD1 (5 bases). The germline V and J ends were trimmed by 2 bases and 2 bases, with 10 bases remaining between them. In germline, CDR1 is SNHLY, CDR2 FYNNEI. The CDR3 is 15 residues long. CDR3 nucleotides: TGTGCCAGCAGTGAAAATTGGACACCTGGAAACACCATATATTTT. It translates to CASSENWTPGNTIYF.